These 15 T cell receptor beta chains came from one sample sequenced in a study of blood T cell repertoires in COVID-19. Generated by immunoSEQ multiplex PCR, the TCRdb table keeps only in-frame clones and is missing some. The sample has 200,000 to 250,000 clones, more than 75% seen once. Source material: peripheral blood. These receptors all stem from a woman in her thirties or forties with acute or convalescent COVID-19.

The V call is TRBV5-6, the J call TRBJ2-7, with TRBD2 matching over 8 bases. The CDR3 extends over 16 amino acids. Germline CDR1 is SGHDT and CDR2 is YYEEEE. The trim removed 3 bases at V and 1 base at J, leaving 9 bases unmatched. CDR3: CASSSIAGPTSYEQYF. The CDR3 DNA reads TGTGCCAGCAGCTCCATAGCGGGGCCAACGTCCTACGAGCAGTACTTC.

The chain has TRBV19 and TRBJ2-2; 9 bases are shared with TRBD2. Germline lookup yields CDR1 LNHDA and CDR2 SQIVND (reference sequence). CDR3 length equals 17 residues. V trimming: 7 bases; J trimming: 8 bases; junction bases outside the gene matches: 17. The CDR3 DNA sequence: TGTGCCAGTATGCCCCCCCGTAGCGGGGGAAAAATTGGGGAGCTGTTTTTT. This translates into CASMPPRSGGKIGELFF.

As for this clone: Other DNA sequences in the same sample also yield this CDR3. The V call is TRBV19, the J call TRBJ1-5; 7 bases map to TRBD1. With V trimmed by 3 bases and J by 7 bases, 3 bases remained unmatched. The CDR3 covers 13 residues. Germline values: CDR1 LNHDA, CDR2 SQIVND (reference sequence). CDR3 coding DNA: TGTGCCAGTAGTATCGACAGGGACCAGCCCCAGCATTTT. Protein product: CASSIDRDQPQHF. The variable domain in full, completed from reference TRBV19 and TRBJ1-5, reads DGGITQSPKYLFRKEGQNVTLSCEQNLNHDAMYWYRQDPGQGLRLIYYSQIVNDFQKGDIAEGYSVSREKKESFPLTVTSAQKNPTAFYLCASSIDRDQPQHFGDGTRLSIL.

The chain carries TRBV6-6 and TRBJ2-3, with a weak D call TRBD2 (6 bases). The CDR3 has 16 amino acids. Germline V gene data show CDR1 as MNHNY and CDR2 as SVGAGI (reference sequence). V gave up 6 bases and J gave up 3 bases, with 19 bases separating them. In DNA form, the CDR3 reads TGTGCCAGCAGCCGCGGGACCGAGAGGAGGACAGATACGCAGTATTTT. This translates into CASSRGTERRTDTQYF.

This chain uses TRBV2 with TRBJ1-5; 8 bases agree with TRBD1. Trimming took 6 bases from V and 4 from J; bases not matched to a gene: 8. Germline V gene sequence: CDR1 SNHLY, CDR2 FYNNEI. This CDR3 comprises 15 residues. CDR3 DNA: TGTGCCAGCAGCCAGGGACAGGTAGAAAATCAGCCCCAGCATTTT. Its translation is CASSQGQVENQPQHF.

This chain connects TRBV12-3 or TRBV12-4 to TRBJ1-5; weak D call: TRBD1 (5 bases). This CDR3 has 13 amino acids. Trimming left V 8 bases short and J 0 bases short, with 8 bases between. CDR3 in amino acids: CASQGYSNQPQHF. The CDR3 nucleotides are TGTGCCAGCCAGGGTTATAGCAATCAGCCCCAGCATTTT.

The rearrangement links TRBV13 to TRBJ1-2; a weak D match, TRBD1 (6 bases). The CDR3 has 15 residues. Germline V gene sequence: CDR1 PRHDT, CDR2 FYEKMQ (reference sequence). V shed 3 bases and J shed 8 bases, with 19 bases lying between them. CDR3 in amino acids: CASSLGAARGDGYTF. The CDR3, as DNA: TGTGCCAGCAGCTTGGGTGCTGCCAGGGGCGACGGCTACACCTTC. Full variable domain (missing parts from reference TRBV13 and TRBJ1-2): AAGVIQSPRHLIKEKRETATLKCYPIPRHDTVYWYQQGPGQDPQFLISFYEKMQSDKGSIPDRFSAQQFSDYHSELNMSSLELGDSALYFCASSLGAARGDGYTFGSGTRLTVV.

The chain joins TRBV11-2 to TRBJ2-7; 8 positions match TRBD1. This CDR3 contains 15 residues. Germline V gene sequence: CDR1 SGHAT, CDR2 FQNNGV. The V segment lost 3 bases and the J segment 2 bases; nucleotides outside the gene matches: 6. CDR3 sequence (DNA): TGTGCCAGCAGCTTTCGGACAGGGAACACCTACGAGCAGTACTTC. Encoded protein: CASSFRTGNTYEQYF.

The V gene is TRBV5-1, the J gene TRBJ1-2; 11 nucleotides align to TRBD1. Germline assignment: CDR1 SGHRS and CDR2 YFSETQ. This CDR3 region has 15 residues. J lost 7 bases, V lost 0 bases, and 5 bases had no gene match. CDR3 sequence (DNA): TGCGCCAGCAGCTTGGACGGACAGGGGGCTGCTGGCTACACCTTC. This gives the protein CASSLDGQGAAGYTF.

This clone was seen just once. The CDR3, as DNA: TGCGCCAGCGGAATATCAGGGGGCAGAGACGAAAAACTGTTTTTT. Protein: CASGISGGRDEKLFF. The V gene is TRBV4-1, the J gene TRBJ1-4; 8 positions agree with TRBD1. With V trimmed by 8 bases and J by 8 bases, 13 bases remained unmatched. The CDR3 runs 15 residues. Germline V gene lookup returns CDR1 MGHRA and CDR2 YSYEKL.

CDR3 in amino acids: CASSARQLAEYEQYF. For the CDR3, the DNA is TGTGCCAGCAGCGCGCGACAGTTAGCGGAATACGAGCAGTACTTC. The chain carries TRBV7-2 and TRBJ2-7, with D possibly matching TRBD2 (6 bases). V was pared by 5 bases and J by 4 bases, with 18 bases between. CDR3 length: 15 residues. CDR1 and CDR2 from the germline V gene are SGHTA and FQGNSA.

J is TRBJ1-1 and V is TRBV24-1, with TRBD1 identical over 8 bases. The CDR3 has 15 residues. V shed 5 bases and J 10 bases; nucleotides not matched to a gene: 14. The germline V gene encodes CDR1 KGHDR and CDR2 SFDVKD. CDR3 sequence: CATSGSRGLPTRAFF. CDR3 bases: TGTGCCACCAGTGGGTCCAGGGGGCTCCCAACCAGAGCTTTCTTT.

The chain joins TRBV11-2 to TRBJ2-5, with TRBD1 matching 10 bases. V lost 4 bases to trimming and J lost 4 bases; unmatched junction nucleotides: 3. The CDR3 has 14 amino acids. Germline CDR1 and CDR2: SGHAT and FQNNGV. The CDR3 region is CASSSGQGGETQYF. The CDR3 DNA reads TGTGCCAGCAGCTCCGGACAGGGGGGAGAGACCCAGTACTTC.

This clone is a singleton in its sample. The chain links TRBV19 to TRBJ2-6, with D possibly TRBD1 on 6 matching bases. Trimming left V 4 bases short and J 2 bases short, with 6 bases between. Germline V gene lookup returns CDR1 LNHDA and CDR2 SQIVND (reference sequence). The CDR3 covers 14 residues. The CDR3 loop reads CASSRQAGANVLTF. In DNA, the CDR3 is TGTGCCAGTAGTAGACAGGCTGGGGCCAACGTCCTGACTTTC.

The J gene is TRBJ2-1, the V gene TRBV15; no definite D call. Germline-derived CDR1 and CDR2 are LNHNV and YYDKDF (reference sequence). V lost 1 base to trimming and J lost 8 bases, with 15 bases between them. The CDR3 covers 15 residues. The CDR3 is CATSRGGSPGHEQFF. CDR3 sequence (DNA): TGTGCCACCAGCAGAGGTGGAAGTCCTGGGCATGAGCAGTTCTTC.